The subject of this entry is one T cell receptor (beta chain). Antigen specificity is unknown. The PCR made use of 60 Vbeta and 13 Jbeta primers. Sequencing was performed with immunoSEQ multiplex PCR; in TCRdb, only in-frame clones are kept and a portion is missing. The sample lists under 200,000 clones; 65% to 70% were seen once. The entry originates in a study of cytomegalovirus exposure and HLA in healthy donors. Background on the study: Approximately 170 million T cells yielded 117 million unique TCR beta sequences in earlier analysis.

Between the trimmed V and J ends, which lost 5 bases and 6 bases, there was a span of 15 bases. Germline lookup yields CDR1 SGHTA and CDR2 FQGTGA. This CDR3 is built from 14 residues. Study-level results: Researchers reported in a later analysis that common viral pathogens appeared linked to several top clusters. V- and J-gene trimming in TCR beta was tied to a missense DCLRE1C variant by an analysis performed later. Other equally common chains were less clonally expanded than HLA-associated TCR beta chains, a later analysis showed.

The sequence came from a woman aged 18-29 years in good health and CMV-seropositive. Material for sequencing was PBMCs. The chain is built from TRBV7-3 and TRBJ2-3, with D possibly being TRBD2 (6 bases). DNA for the CDR3: TGTGCCAGCAGCCCCGGGACTGCACGGGATACGCAGTATTTT. Its protein product is CASSPGTARDTQYF.